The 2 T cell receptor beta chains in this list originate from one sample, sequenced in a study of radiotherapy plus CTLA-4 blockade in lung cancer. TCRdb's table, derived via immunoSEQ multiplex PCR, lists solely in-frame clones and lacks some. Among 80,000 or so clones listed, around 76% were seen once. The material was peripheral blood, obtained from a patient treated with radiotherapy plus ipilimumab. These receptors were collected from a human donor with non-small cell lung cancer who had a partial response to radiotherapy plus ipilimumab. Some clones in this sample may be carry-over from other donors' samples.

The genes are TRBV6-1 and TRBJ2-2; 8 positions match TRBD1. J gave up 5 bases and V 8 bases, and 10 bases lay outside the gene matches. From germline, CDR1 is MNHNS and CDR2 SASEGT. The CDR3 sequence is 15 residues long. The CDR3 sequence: CASCQGAFWTGELFF. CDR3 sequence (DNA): TGTGCCAGCTGTCAGGGGGCCTTTTGGACCGGGGAGCTGTTTTTT.

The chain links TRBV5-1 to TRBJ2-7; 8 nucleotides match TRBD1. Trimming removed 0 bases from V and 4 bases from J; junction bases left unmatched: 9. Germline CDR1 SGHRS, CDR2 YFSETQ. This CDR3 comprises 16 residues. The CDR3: CASSLGSGTGKYEQYF. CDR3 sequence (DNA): TGCGCCAGCAGCTTGGGATCCGGGACAGGAAAATACGAGCAGTACTTC. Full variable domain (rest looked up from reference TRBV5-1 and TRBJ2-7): KAGVTQTPRYLIKTRGQQVTLSCSPISGHRSVSWYQQTPGQGLQFLFEYFSETQRNKGNFPGRFSGRQFSNSRSEMNVSTLELGDSALYLCASSLGSGTGKYEQYFGPGTRLTVT.